Presented here are 26 T cell receptor beta chains from one specimen sequenced in a study of beta chain features in type 1 diabetes. The authors reverse transcribed all of the isolated RNA, so sequencing captured expressed TCRB transcripts. Produced via immunoSEQ multiplex PCR; TCRdb's table is partial and in-frame only. The sample comprises approximately 200,000 clones, over 7.5% of which are singletons, and around 0.031% rests with the top ten. The sample comprised naive CD4+ T cells from blood. The receptors shown here come from a young woman in good health.

The chain combines TRBV19 with TRBJ2-7; 12 bases line up with TRBD2. Germline-derived CDR1 and CDR2 are LNHDA and SQIVND (reference sequence). The CDR3 totals 15 residues. V gave up 4 bases and J gave up 3 bases; unmatched junction bases: 4. Here the CDR3 reads CASSRLAGEYYEQYF. CDR3 bases: TGTGCCAGTAGTAGACTAGCGGGAGAATACTACGAGCAGTACTTC.

This clone occurred a few times. This rearrangement joins TRBV27 to TRBJ1-4; TRBD1 matches 9 bases. Looked up from germline, CDR1 is MNHEY and CDR2 is SMNVEV (reference sequence). The CDR3 runs to 15 residues. V was clipped by 3 bases and J by 7 bases; unmatched bases: 6. The CDR3, as DNA: TGTGCCAGCAGTTTGGGACAGGGACGGGGTGAAAAACTGTTTTTT. Protein product: CASSLGQGRGEKLFF.

The table lists this clone with a few counts. The CDR3 nucleotides are TGTGCCAGCAGCCGAGACGTTGCAGGGATGCTGTTTTTT. Encoded protein: CASSRDVAGMLFF. V gene TRBV7-6 combines with J gene TRBJ1-4; TRBD1 is a possible D gene (5 bases). Germline V CDR1 and CDR2: SGHVS, FNYEAQ. V lost 5 bases and J lost 14, with 18 bases in between. There are 13 residues in the CDR3.

This clone was observed a handful of times. The V call is TRBV9, the J call TRBJ1-6; D not certain. V was trimmed by 3 bases and J by 10 bases, leaving 14 bases between them. CDR3 length: 14 residues. The germline V gene has CDR1 SGDLS and CDR2 YYNGEE. The CDR3 loop is CASSALEGYSPLHF. CDR3 sequence (DNA): TGTGCCAGCAGCGCCCTAGAGGGTTACTCACCCCTCCACTTT.

This clone showed up just a few times. This chain uses TRBV15 with TRBJ2-5; perhaps TRBD2 as D (5 bases). This CDR3 spans 14 amino acids. Germline loops: CDR1 LNHNV, CDR2 YYDKDF (reference sequence). Trimming stripped 1 base from V and 5 bases from J, with 11 bases between. The CDR3 DNA is TGTGCCACCAGCAGAGTTCTAGCTCTGGAGACCCAGTACTTC. This codes for CATSRVLALETQYF. Full variable domain (rest looked up from reference TRBV15 and TRBJ2-5): DAMVIQNPRYQVTQFGKPVTLSCSQTLNHNVMYWYQQKSSQAPKLLFHYYDKDFNNEADTPDNFQSRRPNTSFCFLDIRSPGLGDTAMYLCATSRVLALETQYFGPGTRLLVL.

The chain uses TRBV5-5 and TRBJ2-7, with D possibly matching TRBD1 (6 bases). This CDR3 contains 14 residues. Germline V gives CDR1 SGHKS, CDR2 YYEKEE (reference sequence). V dropped 3 bases and J dropped 0 bases, with 10 bases sitting between them. CDR3 sequence: CASSSLQGSYEQYF. As DNA, the CDR3 is TGTGCCAGCAGCTCCCTACAGGGCTCCTACGAGCAGTACTTC.

The chain couples TRBV2 to TRBJ1-3; D unclear. This CDR3 is built from 15 residues. V dropped 0 bases and J dropped 5 bases, with 11 bases sitting between them. The V gene's germline CDR1 is SNHLY and CDR2 FYNNEI. CDR3 coding DNA: TGTGCCAGCAGTGAAGCGCCCCAGGCCAGAAACACCATATATTTT. Protein sequence: CASSEAPQARNTIYF.

This clone was counted between two and nine times. The chain carries TRBV5-4 and TRBJ1-6; a possible D gene is TRBD1 (5 bases). The CDR3 totals 17 residues. Between the trimmed V and J ends, which lost 5 bases and 6 bases, there was a span of 21 bases. Germline-derived CDR1 and CDR2 are SGHNT and YYREEE (reference sequence). The chain's CDR3 is CASSSAKKGEANSPLHF. The CDR3 DNA reads TGTGCCAGCAGTTCGGCAAAAAAAGGGGAGGCTAATTCACCCCTCCACTTT.

The chain is built from TRBV21-1 and TRBJ1-2. TRBV21-1 is recorded as a pseudogene. CDR3 size: 14 residues. The chain's CDR3 is CASSKEAIFYGYTF. In nucleotides, the CDR3 is TGTGCCAGCAGCAAAGAAGCGATCTTCTATGGCTACACCTTC.

V and J are TRBV9 and TRBJ1-1; TRBD1 is a possible D gene (5 bases). Germline loops: CDR1 SGDLS, CDR2 YYNGEE. Trimming removed 6 bases from V and 2 bases from J, with 14 bases in between. This CDR3 spans 14 amino acids. CDR3 coding DNA: TGTGCCAGCAACCCGGAGGGGATCAACACTGAAGCTTTCTTT. Its protein is CASNPEGINTEAFF.

V is TRBV6-6 and J is TRBJ1-2, with unresolved D. V was trimmed by 6 bases and J by 2 bases, leaving 13 bases between them. Germline lookup yields CDR1 MNHNY and CDR2 SVGAGI (reference sequence). This CDR3 comprises 14 residues. The CDR3 bases are TGTGCCAGCAGACCTGGGCCTTTAAACTATGGCTACACCTTC. This gives the protein CASRPGPLNYGYTF.

The chain has TRBV4-2 and TRBJ1-1, with D maybe TRBD1 (6 bases). V lost 8 bases, J lost 4 bases, and 17 bases lay in between. Germline V gene data show CDR1 as LGHNA and CDR2 as YNFKEQ. This CDR3 has 14 amino acids. The CDR3, as DNA: TGTGCCAGCCGCCCCGGACTAGGGGGCACTGAAGCTTTCTTT. It translates to CASRPGLGGTEAFF.

This clone was recorded a few times. This sample includes further DNA sequences coding for the same CDR3. The CDR3 DNA reads as TGTGCCAGCAGCTCCCGGACAGGTGGCTACACCTTC. Its translation is CASSSRTGGYTF. The rearrangement joins TRBV7-2 to TRBJ1-2; TRBD1 matches at 7 bases. This CDR3 contains 12 residues. CDR1 is SGHTA, CDR2 FQGNSA, per germline. J gave up 7 bases and V 4 bases, and 3 bases lay outside the gene matches.

V gene TRBV7-8 combines with J gene TRBJ1-5; perhaps TRBD1 as D (6 bases). Trimming cost V 5 bases and J 0 bases, with 17 bases left between them. Germline CDR1 is SGHVS and CDR2 is FQNEAQ. The CDR3 loop spans 17 amino acids. The CDR3 sequence: CASSKLTGLNSNQPQHF. CDR3 sequence (DNA): TGTGCCAGCAGCAAATTGACAGGTCTTAATAGCAATCAGCCCCAGCATTTT.

The chain recombines TRBV7-3 with TRBJ2-7; 8 bases match TRBD1. This CDR3 spans 14 amino acids. V shed 5 bases, J shed 2 bases, and the junction held 5 bases outside the gene matches. From germline, CDR1 is SGHTA and CDR2 FQGTGA. CDR3 sequence reads: CASSPDRAAYEQYF. DNA of the CDR3: TGTGCCAGCAGCCCGGACAGGGCAGCCTACGAGCAGTACTTC.

CDR3 residues: CASSATLPGQGESPLHF. The DNA for the CDR3 is TGTGCCAGCAGTGCGACCCTACCGGGACAGGGGGAATCACCCCTCCACTTT. The chain joins TRBV6-1 to TRBJ1-6; 11 bases are shared with TRBD1. Germline CDR1 is MNHNS and CDR2 is SASEGT. The CDR3 runs to 17 residues. The trim removed 4 bases at V and 10 bases at J, leaving 12 bases unmatched.

Written as DNA, the CDR3 is TGTGCCAGCAGCTTGGTTCGGACAGGGGGCGAAAAACTGTTTTTT. Amino acids: CASSLVRTGGEKLFF. J is TRBJ1-4 and V is TRBV5-6; 11 bases align to TRBD1. The germline V gene has CDR1 SGHDT and CDR2 YYEEEE. The CDR3 is made up of 15 amino acids. V trimming: 0 bases; J trimming: 8 bases; junction bases outside the gene matches: 3.

The chain is built from TRBV27 and TRBJ1-1; D unclear. Germline assignment: CDR1 MNHEY and CDR2 SMNVEV (reference sequence). The CDR3 is made up of 13 amino acids. The ends were cut back, 6 bases at V and 0 bases at J, with 8 bases in the middle. The CDR3 reads CASRQSVNTEAFF. CDR3 DNA sequence: TGTGCCAGCAGGCAAAGCGTGAACACTGAAGCTTTCTTT.

This clone was observed a few times. V usage is TRBV11-3 and J usage is TRBJ2-1; 9 bases line up with TRBD2. This CDR3 is 15 amino acids long. Germline assignment: CDR1 SGHNT and CDR2 YENEEA. Losses at the gene ends were 5 bases for V and 5 bases for J; bases not matched to a gene: 7. For the CDR3, the DNA is TGTGCCAGCAGCCCCAGAAGCGGGGGGAACAATGAGCAGTTCTTC. This encodes CASSPRSGGNNEQFF. Together with reference TRBV11-3 and TRBJ2-1, the CDR3 gives the full variable domain: EAGVVQSPRYKIIEKKQPVAFWCNPISGHNTLYWYLQNLGQGPELLIRYENEEAVDDSQLPKDRFSAERLKGVDSTLKIQPAELGDSAVYLCASSPRSGGNNEQFFGPGTRLTVL.

The chain couples TRBV7-9 to TRBJ2-3, with a tentative D call TRBD2 (6 bases). Germline loops: CDR1 SEHNR, CDR2 FQNEAQ (reference sequence). The V and J ends lost 1 base and 1 base respectively, with 21 bases between them. The CDR3 totals 19 residues. CDR3 residues: CASSLDVRRGRVGTDTQYF. The CDR3 DNA reads as TGTGCCAGCAGCTTAGATGTGAGGAGGGGCCGTGTCGGCACAGATACGCAGTATTTT.

This clone was detected a few times. The chain joins TRBV6-6 to TRBJ2-3; D gene unclear. The CDR3 extends over 12 amino acids. CDR1 is MNHNY, CDR2 SVGAGI, per germline (reference sequence). V lost 0 bases, J lost 6 bases, and 4 bases lay in between. The CDR3 is CASSYSEDTQYF. For the CDR3, the DNA is TGTGCCAGCAGTTACTCGGAGGATACGCAGTATTTT.

This clone has a handful of counts. The J gene is TRBJ2-3, the V gene TRBV2; perhaps TRBD2 as D (5 bases). Per the germline V gene, CDR1 is SNHLY and CDR2 is FYNNEI. V lost 7 bases to trimming and J lost 4 bases, with 9 bases between them. There are 12 residues in the CDR3. The chain's CDR3 is CASKGLADTQYF. CDR3 bases: TGTGCCAGCAAAGGACTGGCAGATACGCAGTATTTT.

This clone was recorded a few times. The V and J genes are TRBV30 and TRBJ1-3, with no clear D. This CDR3 has 15 residues. The V gene lost 1 base and the J gene lost 0 bases, with 10 bases spanning the gap. Per germline, CDR1 GTSNPN and CDR2 SVGIG (reference sequence). The CDR3 reads CAWSANRISGNTIYF. CDR3 bases: TGTGCCTGGAGTGCCAACAGAATCTCTGGAAACACCATATATTTT. The full variable domain, with the rest looked up from reference TRBV30 and TRBJ1-3, is SQTIHQWPATLVQPVGSPLSLECTVEGTSNPNLYWYRQAAGRGLQLLFYSVGIGQISSEVPQNLSASRPQDRQFILSSKKLLLSDSGFYLCAWSANRISGNTIYFGEGSWLTVV.

This sequence joins TRBV23-1 and TRBJ2-7; D not certain. TRBV23-1 is labeled an ORF, and its function is uncertain. The CDR3 runs to 14 residues. V lost 10 bases to trimming and J lost 0 bases, with 16 bases between them. For the CDR3, the DNA is TGCGCCACCGCCCATAGGCGGAACTCCTACGAGCAGTACTTC. This gives the protein CATAHRRNSYEQYF.

The rearrangement joins TRBV7-9 to TRBJ2-7; D gene uncertain. Per germline, CDR1 SEHNR and CDR2 FQNEAQ (reference sequence). The ends were cut back, 3 bases at V and 6 bases at J, with 18 bases in the middle. The CDR3 is 15 amino acids. The CDR3 loop reads CASSFQAPRLIEQYF. The CDR3 region has the DNA TGTGCCAGCAGCTTTCAAGCGCCCCGACTGATCGAGCAGTACTTC.

The CDR3, as DNA: TGTGCCAGCAGCGTAGGGCCTAGCGCGATCCAAGAGACCCAGTACTTC. This encodes CASSVGPSAIQETQYF. V is TRBV9 and J is TRBJ2-5; a weak D match, TRBD2 (6 bases). Per germline, CDR1 SGDLS and CDR2 YYNGEE. This CDR3 spans 16 amino acids. V dropped 0 bases and J dropped 1 base, with 13 bases sitting between them.